The present entry profiles one TCR beta chain with its context. What it binds is not known. The CDR3 is 15 amino acids. Per germline, CDR1 MNHEY and CDR2 SVGAGI. V was trimmed by 10 bases and J by 0 bases, leaving 16 bases between them. This entry belongs to a study of shared clonotypes between healthy human individuals. Study outcomes and limitations: Clonotype sharing among donors was thought likely to change with sequencing depth. Sharing across a handful of donors was seen in around 5% of naive CD4 clonotypes.

Samples underwent the assay at deep level. Template for every sorted-subset replicate PCR totaled about 0.2 ug DNA, tens of thousands of T cell genomes. The data were produced by immunoSEQ multiplex PCR, yet TCRdb's version contains in-frame clones alone and is incomplete. Among 110,000 or so clones listed, about 63% were seen once. The sample was memory CD8+ T cells sorted from blood. Subset here: CD45RO+ cells pooled with CCR7-negative TemRA cells. The receptor's source is a woman aged 25-40 years in good health. V and J are TRBV6-5 and TRBJ1-5; D call uncertain. In DNA, the CDR3 is TGTGCCACCGGTCCGTTCGTGAATAGCAATCAGCCCCAGCATTTT. The encoded protein is CATGPFVNSNQPQHF.